These T cell receptor beta chains were read from a single sample in a study of Ad26.COV2.S vaccination and SARS-CoV-2 variants. The assay was immunoSEQ multiplex PCR, and TCRdb's table has in-frame clones only and misses some. The table shows about 440,000 clones, with about 90% occurring only once. The source material was peripheral blood, sampled in a trial of Ad26.COV2.S vaccine versus placebo. The receptors were sampled from a person between 18 and 65 years old who received the Ad26.COV2.S COVID-19 vaccine or a placebo. CDR3s include the opening cysteine and the closing phenylalanine or tryptophan. Fields, in order: J gene, D gene, clone size, V gene, CDR3 protein. D genes are given only for firm matches. Clone size is given for some rows only: seen once, a few or many times, or a class if the clone is expanded.

>TRBJ1-2|-|few|TRBV28
CASIREGYGYTF
>TRBJ2-1|TRBD1|once|TRBV19
CASSIGQGIYNEQFF
>TRBJ2-1|-|-|TRBV7-3
CASSLSGNNEQFF
>TRBJ1-3|-|few|TRBV5-1
CASSSAGARGSGNTIYF
>TRBJ2-7|-|-|TRBV11-2
CASSLGLQNRRHF
>TRBJ2-7|-|-|TRBV27
CASATSYEQYF
>TRBJ1-5|TRBD1|once|TRBV28
CASRPVGTGGFQPQHF
>TRBJ2-3|-|-|TRBV6-2/TRBV6-3
CASSYAGQYTDTQYF
>TRBJ2-5|TRBD1|once|TRBV2
CASAGQGARETQYF
>TRBJ1-2|-|-|TRBV29-1
CSVEDPYGYTF
>TRBJ1-1|-|-|TRBV29-1
CSVDPWGLGDTEAFF
>TRBJ2-1|TRBD1|-|TRBV9
CASSVGTGRNEQFF
>TRBJ1-2|-|-|TRBV28
CANRDDTNYGYTF
>TRBJ2-2|TRBD2|once|TRBV19
CASSIASGVYTGELFF
>TRBJ2-1|TRBD2|-|TRBV10-3
CAISEGSGNEQFF
>TRBJ1-2|TRBD1|-|TRBV18
CASSPDRGEGYTF
>TRBJ2-5|TRBD2|-|TRBV5-6
CASTHLAGAGETQYF
>TRBJ2-7|TRBD2|once|TRBV7-2
CASRLRLAGPYEQYF
>TRBJ2-7|-|-|TRBV7-8
CASSLVDLGGPYEQYF
>TRBJ1-3|-|-|TRBV7-2
CASSLDRVAGNTIYF
>TRBJ2-2|-|-|TRBV18
CASSPPGNGRLDTGELFF
>TRBJ2-7|-|once|TRBV28
CASSLLGGAGGSYEQYF